This T cell receptor beta chain was sequenced during a study of blood T cells in healthy people across ages. The CDR3 spans 14 residues. Trimming pared 0 bases from V and 3 bases from J, leaving 9 bases between. Germline CDR1 is SGDLS and CDR2 is YYNGEE. The authors ran a second PCR of about 7 to 11 cycles using a sample-barcoded 5' primer and a J-beta primer mix. TCRdb re-called the 5' RACE reads through MiXCR, storing one row per CDR3 protein. The table has about 1.8 million distinct CDR3 sequences, about 50% seen once. This clonotype originated in a woman aged 35 to 49 in good health. J is TRBJ2-5 and V is TRBV9; D not resolved. Specimen: blood. Here the CDR3 DNA reads TGTGCCAGCAGCGTAGAGGCAGCAGAAGAGACCCAGTACTTC. The encoded protein is CASSVEAAEETQYF. The variable domain in full, completed from reference TRBV9 and TRBJ2-5, reads DSGVTQTPKHLITATGQRVTLRCSPRSGDLSVYWYQQSLDQGLQFLIQYYNGEERAKGNILERFSAQQFPDLHSELNLSSLELGDSALYFCASSVEAAEETQYFGPGTRLLVL.